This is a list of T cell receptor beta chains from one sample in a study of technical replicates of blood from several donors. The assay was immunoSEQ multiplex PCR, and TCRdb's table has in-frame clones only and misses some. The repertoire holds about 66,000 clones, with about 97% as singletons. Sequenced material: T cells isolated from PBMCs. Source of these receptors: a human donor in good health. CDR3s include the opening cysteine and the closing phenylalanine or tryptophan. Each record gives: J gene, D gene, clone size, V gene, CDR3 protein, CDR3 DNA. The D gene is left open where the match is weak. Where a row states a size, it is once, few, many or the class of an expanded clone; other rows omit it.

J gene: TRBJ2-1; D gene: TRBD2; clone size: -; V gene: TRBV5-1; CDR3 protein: CASSLMAGGPNEQFF; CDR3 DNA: TGCGCCAGCAGCTTGATGGCGGGAGGGCCTAATGAGCAGTTCTTC
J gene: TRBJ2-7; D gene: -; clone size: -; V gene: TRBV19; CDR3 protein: CASSLAQEAASYEQYF; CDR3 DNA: TGTGCCAGTTCCCTGGCCCAGGAGGCCGCCTCCTACGAGCAGTACTTC
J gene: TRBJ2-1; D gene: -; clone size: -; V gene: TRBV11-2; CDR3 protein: CASSPGVGPGNEQFF; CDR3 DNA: TGTGCCAGCAGCCCAGGGGTGGGCCCAGGGAATGAGCAGTTCTTC
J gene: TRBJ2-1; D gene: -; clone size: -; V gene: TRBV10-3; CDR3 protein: CAISQGHLADGRDNFYNEQFF; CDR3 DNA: TGTGCCATCAGCCAAGGACATTTGGCGGACGGGAGAGATAATTTCTACAATGAGCAGTTCTTC
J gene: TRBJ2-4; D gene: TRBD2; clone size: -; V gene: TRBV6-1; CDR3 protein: CASSELAGAVAKNIQYF; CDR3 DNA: TGTGCCAGCAGTGAGCTAGCGGGAGCCGTAGCCAAAAACATTCAGTACTTC
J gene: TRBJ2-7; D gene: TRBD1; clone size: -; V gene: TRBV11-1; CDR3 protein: CATRTGTGTYEQYF; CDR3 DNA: TGTGCCACCCGAACCGGGACAGGGACTTACGAGCAGTACTTC
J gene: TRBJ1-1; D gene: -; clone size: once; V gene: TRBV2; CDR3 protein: CASLQLNTEAFF; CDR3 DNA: TGTGCCAGCTTACAGTTGAACACTGAAGCTTTCTTT
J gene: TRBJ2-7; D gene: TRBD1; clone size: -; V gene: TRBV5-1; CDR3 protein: CASSSDRGHTYEQYF; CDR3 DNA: TGCGCCAGCAGCTCGGACAGGGGGCACACCTACGAGCAGTACTTC
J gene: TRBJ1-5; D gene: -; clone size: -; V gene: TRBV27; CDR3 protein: CASTSGSQPQHF; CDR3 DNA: TGTGCCAGCACCTCAGGGTCACAGCCCCAGCATTTT
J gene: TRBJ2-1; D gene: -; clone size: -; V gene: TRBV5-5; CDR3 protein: CASSLSILNEQFF; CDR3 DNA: TGTGCCAGCAGCTTGTCTATTTTGAATGAGCAGTTCTTC
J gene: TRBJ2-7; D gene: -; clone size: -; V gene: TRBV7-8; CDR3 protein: CASSLAGPSYYEQYF; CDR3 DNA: TGTGCCAGCAGCTTAGCTGGCCCATCTTACTACGAGCAGTACTTC
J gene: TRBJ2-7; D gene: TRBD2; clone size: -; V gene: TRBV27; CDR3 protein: CASSLSIGGGNYEQYF; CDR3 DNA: TGTGCCAGCAGTTTATCGATTGGGGGAGGGAACTACGAGCAGTACTTC
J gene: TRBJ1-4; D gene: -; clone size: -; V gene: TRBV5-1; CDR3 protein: CASSLEITGVGGEKLFF; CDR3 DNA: TGCGCCAGCAGCTTGGAAATAACAGGCGTGGGCGGTGAAAAACTGTTTTTT
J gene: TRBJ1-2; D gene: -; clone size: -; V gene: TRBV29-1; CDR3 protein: CSVGSGMNYGYTF; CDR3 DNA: TGCAGCGTTGGATCCGGGATGAACTATGGCTACACCTTC
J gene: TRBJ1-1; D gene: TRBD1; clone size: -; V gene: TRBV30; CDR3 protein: CASQGEINTEAFF; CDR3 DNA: TGTGCCTCACAGGGGGAAATAAACACTGAAGCTTTCTTT
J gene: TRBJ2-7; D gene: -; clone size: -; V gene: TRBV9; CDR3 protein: CASSPWAGIYEQYF; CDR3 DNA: TGTGCCAGCAGCCCCTGGGCAGGGATCTACGAGCAGTACTTC
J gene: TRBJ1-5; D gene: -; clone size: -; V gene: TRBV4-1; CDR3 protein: CASSQEEAGGLGQPQHF; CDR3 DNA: TGCGCCAGCAGCCAAGAGGAGGCGGGGGGCCTTGGTCAGCCCCAGCATTTT
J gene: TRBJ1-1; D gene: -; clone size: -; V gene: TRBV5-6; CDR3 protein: CASSVTVGEAFF; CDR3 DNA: TGTGCCAGCAGCGTCACAGTTGGTGAAGCTTTCTTT